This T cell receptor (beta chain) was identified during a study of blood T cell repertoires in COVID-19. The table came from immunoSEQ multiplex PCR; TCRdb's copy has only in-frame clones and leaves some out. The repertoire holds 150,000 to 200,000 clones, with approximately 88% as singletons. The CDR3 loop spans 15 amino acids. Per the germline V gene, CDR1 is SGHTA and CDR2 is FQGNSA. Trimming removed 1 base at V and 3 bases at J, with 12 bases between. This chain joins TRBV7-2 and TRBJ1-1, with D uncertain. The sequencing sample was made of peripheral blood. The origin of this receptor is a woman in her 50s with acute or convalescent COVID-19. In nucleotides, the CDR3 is TGTGCCAGCAGCTTAGTCTGGGCCCGTGACACTGAAGCTTTCTTT. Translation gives CASSLVWARDTEAFF.